This entry lists 3 T cell receptor beta chains sequenced from one sample in a study of T cell responses to AZD1222 COVID-19 vaccine. TCRdb keeps only in-frame clones here, not all; method: immunoSEQ multiplex PCR. The sample shows over 150,000 clones, approximately 87% of them seen only once. The material sequenced was peripheral blood, taken on day 0 of MenACWY control vaccination. All receptors derive from an adult in good health.

This chain uses TRBV19 with TRBJ1-5, with unresolved D. Germline V gene sequence: CDR1 LNHDA, CDR2 SQIVND (reference sequence). The V and J ends lost 6 bases and 7 bases respectively, with 22 bases between them. The CDR3 runs 16 residues. The CDR3 coding sequence is TGTGCCAGTAGCTCAATTAGGGTAGCATCCATCCAGCCCCAGCATTTT. Protein product: CASSSIRVASIQPQHF.

V and J are TRBV5-1 and TRBJ2-3; TRBD1 agrees at 7 bases. Trimming at V came to 4 bases and at J to 3 bases, leaving 8 bases not matched to a gene. The CDR3 has 15 amino acids. The germline V gene encodes CDR1 SGHRS and CDR2 YFSETQ. CDR3 DNA sequence: TGCGCCAGCAGCCCACAGGGGCTAGGTACAGATACGCAGTATTTT. It translates to CASSPQGLGTDTQYF.

This clone has just a few counts. This chain links TRBV28 with TRBJ1-2; D is uncertain. V was trimmed by 1 base and J by 4 bases, leaving 7 bases between them. CDR1 and CDR2 from the germline V gene are MDHEN and SYDVKM. This CDR3 spans 13 amino acids. In DNA form, the CDR3 reads TGTGCCAGCAGTTTATTATCCAGCTATGGCTACACCTTC. This gives the protein CASSLLSSYGYTF.